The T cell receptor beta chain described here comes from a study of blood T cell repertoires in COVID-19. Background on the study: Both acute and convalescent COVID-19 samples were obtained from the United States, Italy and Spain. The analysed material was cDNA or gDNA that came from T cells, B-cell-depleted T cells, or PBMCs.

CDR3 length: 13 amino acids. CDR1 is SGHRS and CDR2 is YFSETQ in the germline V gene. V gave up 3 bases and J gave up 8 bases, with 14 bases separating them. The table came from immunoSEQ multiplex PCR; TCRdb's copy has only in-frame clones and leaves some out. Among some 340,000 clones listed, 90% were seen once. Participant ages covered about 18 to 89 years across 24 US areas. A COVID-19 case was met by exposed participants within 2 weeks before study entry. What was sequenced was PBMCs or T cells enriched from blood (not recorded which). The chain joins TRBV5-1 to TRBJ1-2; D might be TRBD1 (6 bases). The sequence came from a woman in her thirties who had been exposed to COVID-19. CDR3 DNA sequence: TGCGCCAGCAGCTCTGACAGGCCTGGGGGCTACACCTTC. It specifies CASSSDRPGGYTF.